This is a list of T cell receptor beta chains from one sample in a study of Graves' ophthalmopathy and Graves' hyperthyroidism. MiXCR was run by TCRdb on the multiplex PCR reads, yielding one entry per CDR3 protein. The table records hundreds of thousands of distinct CDR3 sequences, 22% of them present only once. What was sequenced was peripheral blood. All receptors come from a woman under 30 with stable Graves' hyperthyroidism. Some clones in this sample may be carry-over from other donors' samples. The CDR3 runs from the conserved cysteine through the conserved F or W. Fields, in order: V gene, CDR3 protein.

V: TRBV11-1
CDR3: CASSFPRGGRGRNTEAFF

V: TRBV30
CDR3: CAWKGSGPSTKYQETQYF

V: TRBV5-1
CDR3: CASSLAGGGGQPQHF

V: TRBV3-1
CDR3: CASSLRDLTTDPYGYTF

V: TRBV13
CDR3: CASSPGGTVNTEAFF

V: TRBV28
CDR3: CATLRDYGYTF

V: TRBV4-1
CDR3: CASSQGSGSASAFF

V: TRBV6-5
CDR3: CASSVPRTGVGDEQYF

V: TRBV27
CDR3: CASSLGQALYEQYF

V: TRBV5-1
CDR3: CASSLERNTGELFF

V: TRBV20-1
CDR3: CSARGGTYKYQETQYF

V: TRBV12-3/TRBV12-4
CDR3: CASSFRASRHSGNTIYF

V: TRBV7-8
CDR3: CASSLAVGPEDQYF

V: TRBV6-1
CDR3: CASQEKSYTF

V: TRBV6-2/TRBV6-3
CDR3: CASSYRYGYTF

V: TRBV2
CDR3: CASSGLGRELFF

V: TRBV20-1
CDR3: CSARDMAGARTEAFF

V: TRBV6-5
CDR3: CASSYRAIQRDTEAFF

V: TRBV12-3/TRBV12-4
CDR3: CASRLSGALNTEAFF

V: TRBV28
CDR3: CASSFRQDSYGYTF

V: TRBV4-1
CDR3: CASSHSRDTGELFF

V: TRBV20-1
CDR3: CSAIRQGVHYGYTF